Following are 25 T cell receptor beta chains from one sample sequenced in a study of T-cell reconstitution after alpha-beta-depleted transplantation in children. TCRbeta library preparation incorporated unique molecular identifiers. TCRdb used MiXCR to reprocess the PCR reads, holding one entry per CDR3 protein. The sample includes 750,000 to 950,000 distinct CDR3 sequences, under 20% seen only once; the top ten take 5%. Sample: PBMCs, mostly from graft donor cells, taken 360 days after TCRalphabeta/CD19-depleted stem cell transplant. Receptor source: a male patient under 18 who had a stem cell transplant for acute lymphoblastic leukemia, so the T cells may come from the graft donor.

A few counts support this clonotype. This sequence joins TRBV10-3 and TRBJ2-7; D not resolved. V was shortened by 0 bases and J by 2 bases, with 5 bases between the two germline ends. The CDR3 loop spans 13 amino acids. The germline V gene encodes CDR1 ENHRY and CDR2 SYGVKD. The CDR3 DNA sequence: TGTGCCATCAGTGAGTCCAACACCTACGAGCAGTACTTC. Translating it yields CAISESNTYEQYF.

The V call is TRBV12-3 or TRBV12-4, the J call TRBJ1-5; D uncertain. Trimming removed 2 bases from V and 5 bases from J, with 16 bases in between. The CDR3 runs to 16 residues. The CDR3 loop is CASSLIWASGDQPQHF. CDR3 nucleotides: TGTGCCAGCAGTTTAATCTGGGCCAGCGGGGATCAGCCCCAGCATTTT.

This clonotype was seen more than once but under ten times. The V gene is TRBV24-1, the J gene TRBJ2-5, with TRBD2 matching 12 bases. The CDR3 has 17 residues. V shed 3 bases, J shed 5 bases, and the junction held 9 bases outside the gene matches. Germline V gives CDR1 KGHDR, CDR2 SFDVKD. This chain's CDR3 is CATSDPRLAGVVETQYF. CDR3 DNA sequence: TGTGCCACCAGTGATCCCCGACTAGCGGGAGTGGTCGAGACCCAGTACTTC.

This clonotype was seen only once. The CDR3 region has the DNA TGTGCCAGCAGCTCACTTAGGGGAGGCAATTCACCCCTCCACTTT. Amino acids: CASSSLRGGNSPLHF. This rearrangement joins TRBV5-5 to TRBJ1-6; D possibly corresponds to TRBD1 (5 bases). The CDR3 runs 15 residues. Trimming removed 3 bases from V and 7 bases from J, with 14 bases in between. CDR1 is SGHKS and CDR2 is YYEKEE in the germline V gene (reference sequence).

This clonotype was detected many times. The J gene is TRBJ2-7, the V gene TRBV12-3 or TRBV12-4, with a possible D match to TRBD1 (5 bases). The V and J ends lost 6 bases and 1 base respectively, with 13 bases between them. The CDR3 is made up of 14 amino acids. The CDR3 nucleotides read TGTGCCAGCAGACGTTACCAGGGTTCCTACGAGCAGTACTTC. Residues: CASRRYQGSYEQYF.

In this sample, this clonotype turned up once. The chain is built from TRBV20-1 and TRBJ2-7; 7 bases agree with TRBD2. V shed 1 base and J 5 bases; nucleotides not matched to a gene: 8. CDR1 is DFQATT, CDR2 SNEGSKA, per germline (reference sequence). CDR3 size: 14 residues. DNA of the CDR3: TGCAGTGCTAGAGGGCGGGGAGGGATCAACGAGCAGTACTTC. Amino acids: CSARGRGGINEQYF.

This clonotype was counted only a few times. This chain joins TRBV28 and TRBJ2-7; D assignment may be TRBD1 or TRBD2 (5 bases each). This CDR3 has 12 amino acids. CDR1 and CDR2 from the germline V gene are MDHEN and SYDVKM. The CDR3 coding sequence is TGTGCTACTGGGGAGAGGGGCTACGAGCAGTACTTC. Residues: CATGERGYEQYF.

The sample holds a few counts of this clonotype. The chain uses TRBV7-8 and TRBJ1-2; D unclear. The germline V gene has CDR1 SGHVS and CDR2 FQNEAQ. This CDR3 is built from 14 residues. V dropped 1 base and J dropped 5 bases, with 11 bases sitting between them. For the CDR3, the DNA is TGTGCCAGCAGCTTAGGAACTCGAGAGTATGGCTACACCTTC. Residues: CASSLGTREYGYTF.

V usage is TRBV7-9 and J usage is TRBJ2-7, with TRBD2 as a possible D gene (6 bases). The CDR3 has 16 amino acids. Germline CDR1 is SEHNR and CDR2 is FQNEAQ (reference sequence). V shed 4 bases and J shed 2 bases, with 18 bases lying between them. The CDR3 coding sequence is TGTGCCAGCAGCTCTGTGGGGACTCTGCCTGCCTACGAGCAGTACTTC. It codes for CASSSVGTLPAYEQYF.

The chain links TRBV11-1 to TRBJ2-5; tentative D call: TRBD2 (7 bases). The length of the CDR3 is 14 residues. The ends were cut back, 5 bases at V and 5 bases at J, with 15 bases in the middle. The germline gives CDR1 SGHAT, CDR2 FQDESV (reference sequence). CDR3 DNA: TGTGCCAGCAGCAAAGGCGGGGGCGCGGAGACCCAGTACTTC. Protein: CASSKGGGAETQYF.

CDR3 amino acids: CSVDPSFLVHEQFF. CDR3 DNA: TGCAGCGTTGACCCCTCCTTTTTGGTCCATGAGCAGTTCTTC. The chain uses TRBV29-1 and TRBJ2-1; D remains ambiguous. The V gene's germline CDR1 is SQVTM and CDR2 ANQGSEA. Trimming removed 3 bases at V and 8 bases at J, with 17 bases between. This CDR3 is built from 14 residues.

This rearrangement joins TRBV7-2 to TRBJ2-1, with TRBD2 matching over 10 bases. There are 21 residues in the CDR3. From germline, CDR1 is SGHTA and CDR2 FQGNSA. Trimming at V came to 5 bases and at J to 0 bases, leaving 19 bases not matched to a gene. The CDR3 is CASSPITASGRRPSSYNEQFF. The CDR3, as DNA: TGTGCCAGCAGCCCCATCACGGCTAGCGGGAGACGCCCAAGCTCCTACAATGAGCAGTTCTTC.

This clonotype was observed many times. This chain links TRBV4-1 with TRBJ2-7, with D possibly being TRBD1 (5 bases). Trimming shortened V by 5 bases and J by 1 base, and 12 bases separated the two germline ends. From germline, CDR1 is MGHRA and CDR2 YSYEKL. There are 14 residues in the CDR3. The chain's CDR3 is CASSDSRLSYEQYF. In nucleotides, the CDR3 is TGCGCCAGCAGCGACAGCCGATTGTCCTACGAGCAGTACTTC.

The chain is built from TRBV5-1 and TRBJ1-1; 11 nucleotides line up with TRBD1. This CDR3 is built from 15 residues. Germline V gene lookup returns CDR1 SGHRS and CDR2 YFSETQ. Unmatched junction bases numbered 3, after V lost 0 bases and J lost 5 bases. The CDR3 sequence is CASSLVGQGATEAFF. The CDR3 DNA follows: TGCGCCAGCAGCTTGGTTGGACAGGGGGCAACTGAAGCTTTCTTT.

This clonotype turned up a few times. This rearrangement joins TRBV7-3 to TRBJ2-4; D possibly corresponds to TRBD1 (5 bases). V was shortened by 0 bases and J by 11 bases, with 11 bases between the two germline ends. This CDR3 is 13 amino acids long. Germline CDR1 SGHTA, CDR2 FQGTGA. Here the CDR3 DNA reads TGTGCCAGCAGCTTAACCCGTGGGGCCCTTCAGTACTTC. Amino acids: CASSLTRGALQYF.

The V call is TRBV5-1, the J call TRBJ2-1; 7 nucleotides align to TRBD1. Trimming took 4 bases from V and 9 from J; bases not matched to a gene: 7. The CDR3 is made up of 13 amino acids. Per the germline V gene, CDR1 is SGHRS and CDR2 is YFSETQ. The chain's CDR3 is CASSKTGYGEQFF. As DNA, the CDR3 is TGCGCCAGCAGCAAGACAGGGTACGGTGAGCAGTTCTTC.

The chain couples TRBV29-1 to TRBJ2-7; D is uncertain. Germline V gives CDR1 SQVTM, CDR2 ANQGSEA. Trimming pared 4 bases from V and 2 bases from J, leaving 18 bases between. The CDR3 is 15 amino acids. CDR3 coding DNA: TGCAGCGTTGGGGGTAAGACTCCTTCACCCTACGAGCAGTACTTC. Translation: CSVGGKTPSPYEQYF.

This chain joins TRBV5-1 and TRBJ2-3; D is undetermined. Trimming left V 0 bases short and J 5 bases short, with 16 bases between. The germline gives CDR1 SGHRS, CDR2 YFSETQ. The CDR3 has 16 residues. In DNA, the CDR3 is TGCGCCAGCAGCTTGGGTCTTAGTGGGCTTGGAGATACGCAGTATTTT. As protein: CASSLGLSGLGDTQYF.

The chain couples TRBV4-1 to TRBJ2-1, with TRBD1 matching 9 bases. The germline V gene has CDR1 MGHRA and CDR2 YSYEKL. V was pared by 8 bases and J by 7 bases, with 9 bases of the junction left unmatched. The CDR3 runs 14 residues. CDR3 nucleotides: TGCGCCAGCCGGGACAGGGACTGGCGGAATGAGCAGTTCTTC. It yields the protein CASRDRDWRNEQFF.

In this sample, this clonotype turned up a few times. The J gene is TRBJ2-5, the V gene TRBV5-5; D is unclear. The V end was cut by 3 bases, the J end by 5 bases, with 17 bases between. The CDR3 consists of 15 residues. The germline V gene encodes CDR1 SGHKS and CDR2 YYEKEE (reference sequence). The DNA for the CDR3 is TGTGCCAGCAGCTCCCGCGGCTCCATCCCCGAGACCCAGTACTTC. This codes for CASSSRGSIPETQYF.

V gene TRBV29-1 combines with J gene TRBJ2-3, with TRBD2 matching 10 bases. Looked up from germline, CDR1 is SQVTM and CDR2 is ANQGSEA. Trimming took 4 bases from V and 2 from J; bases not matched to a gene: 3. This CDR3 is 14 amino acids long. CDR3 bases: TGCAGCGTTGCACTAGCGGGGCTCACAGATACGCAGTATTTT. This translates into CSVALAGLTDTQYF.

A few counts support this clonotype. The V and J genes are TRBV6-1 and TRBJ1-1, with 11 bases aligning to TRBD1. Germline V gene data show CDR1 as MNHNS and CDR2 as SASEGT. CDR3 size: 15 residues. J was trimmed by 3 bases and V by 6 bases; bases with no gene match: 6. CDR3 loop: CASRSMGQGDTEAFF. The CDR3 DNA reads TGTGCCAGCAGATCTATGGGACAGGGGGACACTGAAGCTTTCTTT.

This chain's CDR3 is CASSLDRAPRHTIYF. CDR3 coding DNA: TGTGCCAGCAGTTTGGACAGGGCCCCTCGCCACACCATATATTTT. This chain connects TRBV12-3 or TRBV12-4 to TRBJ1-3; 8 bases align to TRBD1. There are 15 residues in the CDR3. Trimming at V came to 3 bases and at J to 8 bases, leaving 9 bases not matched to a gene.

This clonotype was picked up many times. The chain combines TRBV27 with TRBJ2-1; tentatively, D is TRBD1 or TRBD2 (5 bases each). Trimming took off 7 bases at V and 3 bases at J, with 16 bases between the two ends. The CDR3 loop spans 15 amino acids. From germline, CDR1 is MNHEY and CDR2 SMNVEV (reference sequence). The DNA of the CDR3 is TGTGCCAGCACCTCCCGGGACGGCTACTACAATGAGCAGTTCTTC. Its protein is CASTSRDGYYNEQFF.

A single count supports this clonotype. A much larger clonotype is one base distant, so this may be a read error. Here the CDR3 reads CTSSRVSGANVLTF. In DNA form, the CDR3 reads TGTACCAGCTCACGGGTCTCTGGGGCCAACGTCCTGACTTTC. The chain uses TRBV18 and TRBJ2-6; D unresolved. The CDR3 is made up of 14 amino acids. In germline, CDR1 is KGHSH, CDR2 LQKENI.